A selection of T cell receptor beta chains follows, all from one sample in a study of T-cell memory formation after mild COVID-19. TCRdb used MiXCR to reprocess the 5' RACE reads, holding one entry per CDR3 protein. The sample consists of about 140,000 distinct CDR3 sequences, roughly 14% of them appearing once. The material sequenced was PBMCs or a T cell subset sorted from them (not recorded which). These receptors were taken from an adult woman who had mild COVID-19 (a few samples of this study predate the infection). Cell type and time point are not known. CDR3s include the opening cysteine and the closing phenylalanine or tryptophan. A D gene is named only where the DNA matches it firmly. Size values are once, few and many counts, or a class for expanded clones, and some rows have none.

NA	TRBV2	NA	TRBJ2-1	TGTGCCAGTACCTGGGGGAGCTTTGACAATGAGCAGTTCTTC	CASTWGSFDNEQFF
NA	TRBV7-9	TRBD1	TRBJ2-7	TGTGCCAGCAGCCCAGGACGACAGGGCCGAGGCGAGCAGTACTTC	CASSPGRQGRGEQYF
few	TRBV7-9	TRBD2	TRBJ2-2	TGTGCCAGCAGCTCTCCACGGGGGGTGGGACCCACCGGGGAGCTGTTTTTT	CASSSPRGVGPTGELFF
NA	TRBV7-8	TRBD2	TRBJ2-7	TGTGCCAGCAGCTCGACCGCCGGGACTAGCAGACCCTACGAGCAGTACTTC	CASSSTAGTSRPYEQYF
NA	TRBV2	NA	TRBJ2-6	TGTGCCAGCAGCGGGGACTTCGGCTCTGGGGCCAACGTCCTGACTTTC	CASSGDFGSGANVLTF
NA	TRBV7-9	NA	TRBJ1-1	TGTGCCAGCAGCCCCCGGGAGGGGGAAGGTTACACTGAAGCTTTCTTT	CASSPREGEGYTEAFF
NA	TRBV29-1	NA	TRBJ2-5	TGCAGCGTTGGTATCCGAGGAGAGACCCAGTACTTC	CSVGIRGETQYF
NA	TRBV15	NA	TRBJ2-6	TGTGCCACCAGCCGAGAGGGGACGGGACCCGCCTCTGGGGCCAACGTCCTGACTTTC	CATSREGTGPASGANVLTF
many	TRBV18	TRBD2	TRBJ2-1	TGTGCCAGCTCACCACTGCGGCCGCGGGAGGGCCTTAAGTACAATGAGCAGTTCTTC	CASSPLRPREGLKYNEQFF
few	TRBV29-1	TRBD2	TRBJ2-1	TGCAGCGTTGATGCTGCGGGGGGGCACAATGAGCAGTTCTTC	CSVDAAGGHNEQFF
few	TRBV20-1	NA	TRBJ2-3	TGCAGTGCTAGGATGGAGGGAAATACGCAGTATTTT	CSARMEGNTQYF
few	TRBV4-1	NA	TRBJ2-5	TGCGCCAGCAGCCAAGATCAGAGAGAGACCCAGTACTTC	CASSQDQRETQYF
NA	TRBV5-1	NA	TRBJ1-1	TGCGCCAGCAGCGGCGGGACTTGGACTGAAGCTTTCTTT	CASSGGTWTEAFF
few	TRBV18	TRBD2	TRBJ2-5	TGTGCCAGCTCACCACGCTCGGGGCTAGCGGGAACAGAGACCCAGTACTTC	CASSPRSGLAGTETQYF
few	TRBV24-1	TRBD2	TRBJ2-5	TGTGCCACCAGTGATACCAGACTAGCGGGAAAACAAGAGACCCAGTACTTC	CATSDTRLAGKQETQYF
once	TRBV5-1	TRBD1	TRBJ1-1	TGCGCCAGCAGCTTGCTGGTGGGACAGGGCACTGAAGCTTTCTTT	CASSLLVGQGTEAFF
few	TRBV7-2	NA	TRBJ2-2	TGTGCCAGCAGCTTAAGTGTCAGCATGGTCGGGGAGCTGTTTTTT	CASSLSVSMVGELFF
NA	TRBV5-6	TRBD1	TRBJ2-7	TGTGCCAGCAGCTTCCGGGACAGGGATATCTCCGAGCAGTACTTC	CASSFRDRDISEQYF
few	TRBV12-3/TRBV12-4	NA	TRBJ2-2	TGTGCCAGCAGTTTATCCAAGGGCCCCGGGGAGCTGTTTTTT	CASSLSKGPGELFF
NA	TRBV4-3	NA	TRBJ1-2	TGCGCCAGCAGCCAAGTTGTAGAGCAGAGTGAGGGCTACACCTTC	CASSQVVEQSEGYTF
many	TRBV12-3/TRBV12-4	NA	TRBJ2-5	TGTGCCAGCAGTTTAAGTACAGCGAAAGAGACCCAGTACTTC	CASSLSTAKETQYF
few	TRBV7-3	TRBD2	TRBJ2-3	TGTGCCAGCAGTCGAGGCGGGACTAGCGGGAAGAATACGCAGTATTTT	CASSRGGTSGKNTQYF
few	TRBV6-2/TRBV6-3	TRBD1	TRBJ2-1	TGTGCCAGCAGTAAAACCCCGGGACAGGGCAGCGGAAAGGAATACAATGAGCAGTTCTTC	CASSKTPGQGSGKEYNEQFF
NA	TRBV20-1	TRBD2	TRBJ2-1	TGCAGTGCTAGAGGACTAGCGGGAGGAAATGAGCAGTTCTTC	CSARGLAGGNEQFF
many	TRBV7-6	NA	TRBJ2-7	TGTGCCAGCAGCTTAGACGGGGGCTACGAGCAGTACTTC	CASSLDGGYEQYF
NA	TRBV5-1	NA	TRBJ1-5	TGCGCCAGCAGCTTGGAGGGAGCCTCGGGTCAGCCCCAGCATTTT	CASSLEGASGQPQHF
few	TRBV11-2	TRBD2	TRBJ2-3	TGTGCCAGCAGCCCGCGACTAGCGGGAGATTCAGATACGCAGTATTTT	CASSPRLAGDSDTQYF